The source of this T cell receptor (beta chain) is a study of blood T cell repertoires in COVID-19. This clone came up once. Trimming shortened V by 3 bases and J by 4 bases, and 4 bases separated the two germline ends. This CDR3 contains 12 residues. Clones were sequenced by immunoSEQ multiplex PCR, and TCRdb holds only the in-frame ones, with some missing. The sample lists some 180,000 clones; 80% to 90% were seen once. The chain recombines TRBV12-3 or TRBV12-4 with TRBJ1-5, with no clear D. The clonotype was recovered from a middle-aged woman with COVID-19, enrolled during active disease. Material: peripheral blood. The CDR3: CASSFMNQPQHF. For the CDR3, the DNA is TGTGCCAGCAGTTTTATGAATCAGCCCCAGCATTTT.